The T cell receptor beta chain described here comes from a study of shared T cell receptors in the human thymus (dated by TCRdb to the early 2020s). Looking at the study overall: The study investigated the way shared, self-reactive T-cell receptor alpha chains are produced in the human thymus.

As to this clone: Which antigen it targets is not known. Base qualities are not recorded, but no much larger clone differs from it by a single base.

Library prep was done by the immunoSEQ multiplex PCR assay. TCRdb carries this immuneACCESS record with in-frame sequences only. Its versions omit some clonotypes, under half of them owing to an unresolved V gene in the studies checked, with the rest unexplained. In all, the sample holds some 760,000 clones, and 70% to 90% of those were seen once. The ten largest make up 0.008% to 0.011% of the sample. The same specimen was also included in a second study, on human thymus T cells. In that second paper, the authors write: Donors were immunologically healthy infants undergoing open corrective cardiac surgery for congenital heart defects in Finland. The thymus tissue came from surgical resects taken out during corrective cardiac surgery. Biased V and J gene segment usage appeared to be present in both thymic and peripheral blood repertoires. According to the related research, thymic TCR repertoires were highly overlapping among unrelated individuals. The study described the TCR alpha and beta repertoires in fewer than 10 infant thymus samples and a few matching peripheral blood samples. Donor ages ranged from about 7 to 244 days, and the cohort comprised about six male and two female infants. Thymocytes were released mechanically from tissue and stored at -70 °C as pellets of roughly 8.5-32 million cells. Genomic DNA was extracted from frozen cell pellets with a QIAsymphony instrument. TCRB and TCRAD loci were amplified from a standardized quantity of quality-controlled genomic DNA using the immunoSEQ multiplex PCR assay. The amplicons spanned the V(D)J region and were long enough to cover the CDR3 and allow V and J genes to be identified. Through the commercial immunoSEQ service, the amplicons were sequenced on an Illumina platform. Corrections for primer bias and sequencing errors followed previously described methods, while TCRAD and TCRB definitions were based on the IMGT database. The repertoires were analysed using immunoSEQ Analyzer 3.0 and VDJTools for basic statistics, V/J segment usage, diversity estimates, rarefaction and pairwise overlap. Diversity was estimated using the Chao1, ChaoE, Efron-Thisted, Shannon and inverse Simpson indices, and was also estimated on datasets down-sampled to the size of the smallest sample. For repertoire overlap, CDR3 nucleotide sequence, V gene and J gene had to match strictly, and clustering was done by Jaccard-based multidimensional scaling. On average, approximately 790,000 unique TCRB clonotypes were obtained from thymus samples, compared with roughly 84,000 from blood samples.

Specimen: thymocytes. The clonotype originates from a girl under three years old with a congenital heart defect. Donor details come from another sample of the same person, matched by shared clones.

The CDR3 corresponds to CAISDGIWCEQYF. The sequenced DNA: TGTGCCATCAGTGACGGGATCTGGTGCGAGCAGTACTTC. The rearranged chain carries TRBV10-3 and TRBJ2-7; perhaps TRBD2 is the D gene, with 5 bases matching. Reading the germline V gene gives CDR1 ENHRY and CDR2 SYGVKD. The CDR3 runs 13 residues from the cysteine to the phenylalanine. Only CDR3 DNA remains: 39 bases, in frame from the first base. Relative to germline, V is 3 bases shorter and J is 6 bases shorter, with 12 bases between their ends.